This T cell receptor beta chain stems from a study of human T cells and chemical hapten exposure. Regarding time point: pre-sensitization, week 0. Indicated treatment: therapeutic diphenylcyclopropenone sensitization with weekly scalp DPC. The study's library attached unique molecular identifiers to single cDNA molecules. Per the study methods: There were a median of around 96,000 TCRs per sample, with a range from about 23,224 to 690,600. TCRdb redid the calling of the RACE reads with MiXCR, one entry per CDR3 protein. The V and J calls here are based on TCRdb, not the publication. This sample carries 380,000 or so distinct CDR3 sequences, about 5.4% of them seen once, and the ten largest clones take over 7%. Concerning this clonotype itself: Its antigen is unidentified.

The CDR3 contains 13 residues. Trimming stripped 11 bases from V and 4 bases from J, with 14 bases between. Study-wide points: Positively correlated with patch test score were the counts of PT1 expanded TCRs. As the donors had alopecia, their immune response may differ from healthy people's.

This sequence originates from a young woman with alopecia areata. Some clones in this sample may be carry-over from other donors' samples. The sequencing used whole blood, collected in connection with sensitization to the hapten diphenylcyclopropenone (DPC). The rearrangement joins TRBV12-3 or TRBV12-4 to TRBJ1-4; tentatively, D is TRBD1 (5 bases). CDR3: CAGDGAFNEKLFF. CDR3 sequence (DNA): TGTGCCGGGGACGGGGCCTTTAATGAAAAACTGTTTTTT.